One sample yielded the 12 T cell receptor beta chains listed below, sequenced in a study of blood T cell repertoires in COVID-19. Clones were read by immunoSEQ multiplex PCR, and TCRdb kept only the in-frame ones, dropping some. This table has around 300,000 clones, roughly 88% appearing once. The sequencing input was PBMCs or T cells enriched from blood (not recorded which). These TCRs come from a woman in her thirties who had recovered from COVID-19.

CDR3 sequence: CASSPFQGVEAEAFF. CDR3 sequence (DNA): TGTGCCAGTAGTCCCTTTCAGGGGGTGGAGGCTGAAGCTTTCTTT. J is TRBJ1-1 and V is TRBV19, with 7 bases lining up with TRBD1. Germline V CDR1 and CDR2: LNHDA, SQIVND (reference sequence). The length of the CDR3 is 15 residues. With 5 bases clipped from V and 6 bases from J, the junction kept 12 bases outside the gene matches.

The chain is built from TRBV28 and TRBJ2-7; D might be TRBD2 (6 bases). The V gene's germline CDR1 is MDHEN and CDR2 SYDVKM. This CDR3 comprises 15 residues. Trimming shortened V by 6 bases and J by 0 bases, and 15 bases separated the two germline ends. The CDR3 coding sequence is TGTGCCAGCAGCTTAGGCGGGACTCCCTCCTACGAGCAGTACTTC. It translates to CASSLGGTPSYEQYF.

The V and J genes are TRBV9 and TRBJ2-4; 9 bases line up with TRBD1. Unmatched junction bases numbered 14, after V lost 3 bases and J lost 7 bases. Germline loops: CDR1 SGDLS, CDR2 YYNGEE. The CDR3 totals 17 residues. CDR3 amino acids: CASSGSRRGQGPNIQYF. The CDR3 DNA follows: TGTGCCAGCAGCGGTAGTAGGAGGGGACAGGGTCCGAACATTCAGTACTTC.

This chain links TRBV28 with TRBJ1-2; D ambiguous. Deletions cut 4 bases from V and 6 bases from J, with 12 bases between. Germline assignment: CDR1 MDHEN and CDR2 SYDVKM. The CDR3 loop spans 13 amino acids. The CDR3 protein is CASSSRPPDGYTF. In nucleotides, the CDR3 is TGTGCCAGCAGTTCTAGGCCCCCTGATGGCTACACCTTC.

This chain joins TRBV13 and TRBJ2-1; TRBD2 might be the D (5 bases). Germline V gene lookup returns CDR1 PRHDT and CDR2 FYEKMQ (reference sequence). V was shortened by 0 bases and J by 5 bases, with 11 bases between the two germline ends. This CDR3 is built from 15 residues. The CDR3 reads CASSLGLRGDNEQFF. CDR3 in DNA: TGTGCCAGCAGCTTAGGCCTTCGGGGTGACAATGAGCAGTTCTTC. The full variable domain, with the rest looked up from reference TRBV13 and TRBJ2-1, is AAGVIQSPRHLIKEKRETATLKCYPIPRHDTVYWYQQGPGQDPQFLISFYEKMQSDKGSIPDRFSAQQFSDYHSELNMSSLELGDSALYFCASSLGLRGDNEQFFGPGTRLTVL.

The V and J genes are TRBV30 and TRBJ1-4; possible D gene TRBD1, 5 bases. Looked up from germline, CDR1 is GTSNPN and CDR2 is SVGIG (reference sequence). This CDR3 region has 15 residues. Trimming cost V 3 bases and J 7 bases, with 18 bases left between them. As DNA, the CDR3 is TGTGCCTGGAGCAAAACATGGGGCGGGGGTGAAAAACTGTTTTTT. This sequence encodes CAWSKTWGGGEKLFF.

V gene TRBV9 combines with J gene TRBJ2-2; TRBD2 agrees at 7 bases. This CDR3 is built from 19 residues. The V segment lost 4 bases and the J segment 3 bases; nucleotides outside the gene matches: 18. Germline values: CDR1 SGDLS, CDR2 YYNGEE. The CDR3 nucleotides are TGTGCCAGCAGCATTAGTCCTCCAGGGTGGGAGGGGTACACCGGGGAGCTGTTTTTT. It codes for CASSISPPGWEGYTGELFF.

The rearrangement joins TRBV5-1 to TRBJ1-6; D not certain. The CDR3 sequence is 14 residues long. Trimming took 5 bases from V and 5 from J, leaving 11 bases between them. Per the germline V gene, CDR1 is SGHRS and CDR2 is YFSETQ. CDR3 in amino acids: CASRPDGNNSPLHF. CDR3 bases: TGCGCCAGCAGGCCCGACGGGAATAATTCACCCCTCCACTTT.

J is TRBJ1-3 and V is TRBV5-1, with 10 bases aligning to TRBD1. Germline CDR1 SGHRS, CDR2 YFSETQ. This CDR3 region has 15 residues. Losses at the gene ends were 0 bases for V and 8 bases for J; bases not matched to a gene: 5. CDR3 bases: TGCGCCAGCAGCTTGGAGAGACAGGGGGCGGACACCATATATTTT. The encoded protein is CASSLERQGADTIYF.

In this sample, this clone turned up once. The chain employs TRBV2 and TRBJ2-7, with D unclear. The germline gives CDR1 SNHLY, CDR2 FYNNEI. V lost 3 bases and J lost 4, with 19 bases in between. The CDR3 runs 16 residues. The CDR3: CASSDEVLHPDYEQYF. The CDR3 bases are TGTGCCAGCAGTGATGAGGTGCTGCACCCTGATTACGAGCAGTACTTC.

CDR3 sequence: CASSQDARNSYGYTF. CDR3 nucleotide sequence: TGCGCCAGCAGCCAAGATGCGAGAAACAGTTATGGCTACACCTTC. The V gene is TRBV4-3, the J gene TRBJ1-2; no firm D call. Germline lookup yields CDR1 LGHNA and CDR2 YSLEER. V dropped 0 bases and J dropped 5 bases, with 13 bases sitting between them. The CDR3 covers 15 residues.

The chain employs TRBV7-2 and TRBJ1-5; unclear D gene. V lost 1 base and J 0 bases, leaving 7 bases between the germline ends. The CDR3 runs to 15 residues. Germline lookup yields CDR1 SGHTA and CDR2 FQGNSA. The CDR3 region is CASSLDGYSNQPQHF. The CDR3 nucleotides read TGTGCCAGCAGCTTAGACGGGTATAGCAATCAGCCCCAGCATTTT.